This note documents a single T cell receptor (beta chain) sequence. Its antigen remains unidentified. Measured with immunoSEQ multiplex PCR; TCRdb has only the in-frame clones, and not every one. This sample has about 14,000 clones, with over 75% found just once. Blood was sampled at baseline, cycle 4 day 1, and cycle 7 day 1. The data belong to a study of OX40 agonist ivuxolimab in advanced cancers. Study-level background: At doses from 0.01 to 10 mg/kg, patients were given intravenous ivuxolimab every 2 weeks. Broader study findings: At 0.1 to 3.0 mg/kg and by week 6, CD4+ and CD8+ T cells in the blood had expanded clonally. The antigens recognized by the expanded peripheral T cells, that is their antigen specificity, were not determined.

CDR3 size: 14 residues. V lost 6 bases and J lost 1; bases outside the gene matches: 3. CDR1 is MNHNY and CDR2 is SVGAGI in the germline V gene (reference sequence). The specimen comprised CD4+ or CD8+ T cells sorted from blood, sampled in a trial of the OX40 agonist ivuxolimab. V gene TRBV6-6 combines with J gene TRBJ2-5; 9 bases are shared with TRBD2. This clonotype was obtained from an adult with an advanced solid tumor such as melanoma, head and neck, liver or kidney cancer. This chain's CDR3 is CASSQTSGQETQYF. CDR3 bases: TGTGCCAGCAGCCAGACTAGCGGCCAAGAGACCCAGTACTTC.